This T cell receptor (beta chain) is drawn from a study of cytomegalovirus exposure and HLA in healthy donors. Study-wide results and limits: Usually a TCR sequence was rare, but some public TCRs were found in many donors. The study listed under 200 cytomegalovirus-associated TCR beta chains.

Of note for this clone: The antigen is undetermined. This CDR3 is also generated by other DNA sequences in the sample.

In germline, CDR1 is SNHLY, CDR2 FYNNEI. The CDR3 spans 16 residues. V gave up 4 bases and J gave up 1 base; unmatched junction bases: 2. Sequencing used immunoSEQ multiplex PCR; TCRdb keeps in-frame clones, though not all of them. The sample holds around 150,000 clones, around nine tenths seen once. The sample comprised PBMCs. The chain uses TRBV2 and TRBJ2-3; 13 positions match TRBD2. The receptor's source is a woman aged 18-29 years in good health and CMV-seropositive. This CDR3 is CASSGGLAGGTDTQYF. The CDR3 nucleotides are TGTGCCAGCAGTGGCGGACTAGCGGGGGGCACAGATACGCAGTATTTT.